This is a list of T cell receptor beta chains from one sample in a study of T cell responses to AZD1222 COVID-19 vaccine. This table comes from immunoSEQ multiplex PCR, and its TCRdb copy is limited to in-frame clones, with some not included. The sample records 65,000 to 80,000 clones, 75% to 90% being singletons. The input for sequencing was peripheral blood, taken on day 0 of AZD1222 vaccination. Receptor source: an adult in good health. CDR3s include the opening cysteine and the closing phenylalanine or tryptophan. A D gene is named only where the DNA matches it firmly. Clone size is not always given. Where it is, it says once, few, many or a class for expanded clones.

-	TRBV24-1	TRBJ1-1	-	TGTGCCACCCTTAGGTCGACAGTGGGGAACACTGAAGCTTTCTTT	CATLRSTVGNTEAFF
-	TRBV19	TRBJ1-5	few	TGTGCCAGTAGTAGGACGGACGATCAGCCCCAGCATTTT	CASSRTDDQPQHF
-	TRBV3-1/TRBV3-2	TRBJ2-2	-	TGTGCCAGCAGCCCACAGGGCGCCGGGGAGCTGTTTTTT	CASSPQGAGELFF
TRBD1	TRBV15	TRBJ1-5	-	TGTGCCACCAGCAGAGATCCGGGACAGGGATCTCAGCCCCAGCATTTT	CATSRDPGQGSQPQHF
TRBD1	TRBV6-5	TRBJ1-2	-	TGTGCCAGCAGTTTGGACAGGGAGGGCTATGGCTACACCTTC	CASSLDREGYGYTF
TRBD1	TRBV7-9	TRBJ1-1	-	TGTGCCAGCAGCGTAGGGGGCGAGGACACTGAAGCTTTCTTT	CASSVGGEDTEAFF
-	TRBV7-2	TRBJ2-7	-	TGTGCCAGCAGCCGGACATTCGGAGGATGGGAGCAGTACTTC	CASSRTFGGWEQYF
TRBD1	TRBV19	TRBJ1-4	-	TGTGCCAGTACCTCGACAGGGGTAGCTAATGAAAAACTGTTTTTT	CASTSTGVANEKLFF
-	TRBV6-1	TRBJ1-2	-	TGTGCCAGCAGTGAGGAGCTTAACTATGGCTACACCTTC	CASSEELNYGYTF
-	TRBV5-1	TRBJ1-3	-	TGCGCCAGCAGCTTGGGGGCAGGGACCCACTCTGGAAACACCATATATTTT	CASSLGAGTHSGNTIYF
TRBD1	TRBV4-1	TRBJ2-7	few	TGCGCCAGCAGCCAATCCGGACAGGGTACCGACGAGCAGTACTTC	CASSQSGQGTDEQYF
TRBD1	TRBV28	TRBJ1-1	-	TGTGCCAGCAGGCCCGGGACAGGGAGGACTGAAGCTTTCTTT	CASRPGTGRTEAFF
-	TRBV5-5	TRBJ1-6	once	TGTGCCAGCAGCTCACCCCTCTTCCCACGGGATAATTCACCCCTCCACTTT	CASSSPLFPRDNSPLHF
-	TRBV3-1/TRBV3-2	TRBJ1-5	-	TGTGCCAGCAGCCAAGGGCATCAGCCCCAGCATTTT	CASSQGHQPQHF
TRBD1	TRBV12-3/TRBV12-4	TRBJ2-7	-	TGTGCCAGCAGGAAATCGACAGGGCCTAACAACTTC	CASRKSTGPNNF
TRBD1	TRBV6-5	TRBJ1-6	-	TGTGCCAGCAGTTACTCGACAGGGGCTGAATCACCCCTCCACTTT	CASSYSTGAESPLHF
TRBD2	TRBV7-9	TRBJ2-5	-	TGTGCCAGCAGCTTAGGGTTTGGGACTAGCGGAAAAGAGACCCAGTACTTC	CASSLGFGTSGKETQYF
TRBD1	TRBV3-1/TRBV3-2	TRBJ2-2	-	TGTGCCAGCAGCCAAGGCAGGGGGCCGAGCGGGGAGCTGTTTTTT	CASSQGRGPSGELFF
TRBD2	TRBV11-2	TRBJ2-1	-	TGTGCCAGCAGCTTAGAGCTAGCGGGTCGCTACAATGAGCAGTTCTTC	CASSLELAGRYNEQFF
-	TRBV2	TRBJ2-5	-	TGTGCCAGCAGTCGTTGGCAAGAGACCCAGTACTTC	CASSRWQETQYF
-	TRBV12-5	TRBJ1-1	once	TGTGCTAGTGGTTTGGTACTAGTAGGACAGTCGAACACTGAAGCTTTCTTT	CASGLVLVGQSNTEAFF
-	TRBV11-2	TRBJ1-2	-	TGTGCCAGCAGCCACCTGTCAGGGACATATGGCTACACCTTC	CASSHLSGTYGYTF
-	TRBV7-8	TRBJ1-5	once	TGTGCCAGCAGCTTAGGCGCCAGCGGAGGCAATCAGCCCCAGCATTTT	CASSLGASGGNQPQHF
-	TRBV7-2	TRBJ2-3	-	TGTGCCAGCAGCTTAATGTCAACGTCAGATACGCAGTATTTT	CASSLMSTSDTQYF
-	TRBV3-1/TRBV3-2	TRBJ1-5	-	TGTGCCAGCAGCCCATACCAGGGTGGTCAGCCCCAGCATTTT	CASSPYQGGQPQHF
-	TRBV21-1	TRBJ1-1	-	TGTGCCAGCAGCCCCCGCCGCGGACAGGGGGACACTGAAGCTTTCTTT	CASSPRRGQGDTEAFF
-	TRBV2	TRBJ1-2	-	TGTGCCACCATTGGCTATGGGGGGAAAGGGGAGGATGGCTACACCTTC	CATIGYGGKGEDGYTF
TRBD1	TRBV6-4	TRBJ1-2	once	TGTGCCAGCAGCAAGCCCGACAGGGCTGGTGGCTACACCTTC	CASSKPDRAGGYTF
-	TRBV7-2	TRBJ2-2	-	TGTGCCAGCAGCTTACTCTCCAGTGAGTCGGGGGAGCTGTTTTTT	CASSLLSSESGELFF